These 10 T cell receptor beta chains came from one sample sequenced in a study of blood T cell repertoires in COVID-19. Clones were sequenced by immunoSEQ multiplex PCR, and TCRdb holds only the in-frame ones, with some missing. The sample holds 400,000 or so clones, around 84% seen once. The material sequenced was peripheral blood. These receptors were taken from a human donor in a cohort sampled during active COVID-19.

This chain connects TRBV5-1 to TRBJ2-2; D gene ambiguous. V dropped 0 bases and J dropped 1 base, with 7 bases sitting between them. From germline, CDR1 is SGHRS and CDR2 YFSETQ. The CDR3 is made up of 15 amino acids. The CDR3: CASSLDSQNTGELFF. CDR3 coding DNA: TGCGCCAGCAGCTTGGATTCCCAGAACACCGGGGAGCTGTTTTTT.

The chain employs TRBV7-9 and TRBJ2-5; D possibly corresponds to TRBD1 (8 bases). Trimming pared 5 bases from V and 5 bases from J, leaving 15 bases between. CDR3 length: 14 residues. Germline CDR1 reads SEHNR; CDR2 reads FQNEAQ (reference sequence). CDR3 sequence reads: CASSTSQGGETQYF. In DNA form, the CDR3 reads TGTGCCAGCAGCACATCACAGGGGGGGGAGACCCAGTACTTC.

This clone was found a few times. The gene calls are TRBV7-8 and TRBJ2-7; 8 nucleotides align to TRBD1. The CDR3 consists of 14 residues. Losses at the gene ends were 3 bases for V and 6 bases for J; bases not matched to a gene: 7. CDR1 is SGHVS, CDR2 FQNEAQ, per germline. The CDR3 DNA follows: TGTGCCAGCAGCTTCTCTACAGGGGGATCCGAGCAGTACTTC. This encodes CASSFSTGGSEQYF.

The chain carries TRBV30 and TRBJ2-1, with D perhaps TRBD1 (5 bases). The CDR3 runs to 14 residues. The V and J ends lost 0 bases and 3 bases respectively, with 9 bases between them. Germline CDR1 GTSNPN, CDR2 SVGIG (reference sequence). This CDR3 is CAWSVQVVYNEQFF. CDR3 DNA: TGTGCCTGGAGTGTACAGGTGGTCTACAATGAGCAGTTCTTC.

The J gene is TRBJ1-4, the V gene TRBV11-2; 7 nucleotides match TRBD1. This CDR3 has 14 amino acids. The germline V gene encodes CDR1 SGHAT and CDR2 FQNNGV. J was trimmed by 8 bases and V by 5 bases; bases with no gene match: 8. The CDR3 loop reads CASSHSRGREKLFF. CDR3 sequence (DNA): TGTGCCAGCAGCCATTCTAGGGGGCGGGAAAAACTGTTTTTT.

The chain links TRBV6-5 to TRBJ2-2, with a tentative D call TRBD1 (5 bases). From germline, CDR1 is MNHEY and CDR2 SVGAGI. The CDR3 length is 15 residues. V lost 2 bases and J lost 1, with 8 bases in between. The CDR3 DNA follows: TGTGCCAGCAGTTACCTTCAGGGGAACACCGGGGAGCTGTTTTTT. Amino acids: CASSYLQGNTGELFF.

The J gene is TRBJ2-1, the V gene TRBV29-1; perhaps TRBD1 as D (5 bases). This CDR3 has 13 residues. Per germline, CDR1 SQVTM and CDR2 ANQGSEA. The V and J ends lost 6 bases and 6 bases respectively, with 15 bases between them. CDR3 DNA: TGCAGCGTACCAGGGATGACATTCAATGAGCAGTTCTTC. Its translation: CSVPGMTFNEQFF.

Of note for this clone: This sample includes further DNA sequences coding for the same CDR3. The rearrangement links TRBV3-1 (or the pseudogene TRBV3-2) to TRBJ2-5, with 8 bases aligning to TRBD1. This CDR3 has 14 amino acids. The ends lost 4 bases at V and 2 bases at J; junction bases unmatched: 3. Germline-derived CDR1 and CDR2 are LGHDT and YNNKEL (reference sequence). As DNA, the CDR3 is TGTGCCAGCAGCCTCCGACAGGGGCAAGAGACCCAGTACTTC. Amino acids: CASSLRQGQETQYF.

The rearrangement links TRBV5-1 to TRBJ2-1; D gene ambiguous. CDR1 is SGHRS, CDR2 YFSETQ, per germline. This CDR3 comprises 15 residues. V shed 4 bases and J shed 10 bases, with 21 bases lying between them. The chain's CDR3 is CASSPNHLSVPEQFF. CDR3 bases: TGCGCCAGCAGCCCTAACCACCTAAGCGTTCCCGAGCAGTTCTTC.

This clone is a singleton in its sample. The chain joins TRBV7-2 to TRBJ2-1, with D perhaps matching TRBD2 (6 bases). Germline V gene lookup returns CDR1 SGHTA and CDR2 FQGNSA. Trimming took 0 bases from V and 4 from J, leaving 13 bases between them. CDR3 size: 16 residues. In DNA, the CDR3 is TGTGCCAGCAGCTTAGCCCCCGGGAGCACATACAATGAGCAGTTCTTC. Translating it yields CASSLAPGSTYNEQFF.